The 24 T cell receptor beta chains in this list originate from one sample, sequenced in a study of identifying expanded T cells in peripheral blood. This table comes from immunoSEQ multiplex PCR, and its TCRdb copy is limited to in-frame clones, with some not included. The sample has 95,000 to 100,000 clones; around 88% are singletons. The specimen was blood. The receptors were gathered from a person aged 18-70 years in good health.

The chain employs TRBV10-3 and TRBJ2-2; no clear D gene. This CDR3 is built from 14 residues. The germline gives CDR1 ENHRY, CDR2 SYGVKD. The V end lost 2 bases, the J end lost 6 bases, and 10 bases lay between the germline ends. The CDR3 reads CAISEIRHSGELFF. The CDR3 DNA reads as TGTGCCATCAGTGAGATCCGCCATTCCGGGGAGCTGTTTTTT.

The gene calls are TRBV7-2 and TRBJ2-5; a possible D gene is TRBD2 (6 bases). Germline V CDR1 and CDR2: SGHTA, FQGNSA. V was shortened by 2 bases and J by 2 bases, with 21 bases between the two germline ends. CDR3 length equals 18 residues. In DNA, the CDR3 is TGTGCCAGCAGCTTACTGCCGGGACTCGCTAAACCTCAAGAGACCCAGTACTTC. Translated: CASSLLPGLAKPQETQYF.

This chain connects TRBV5-1 to TRBJ2-1, with a possible D match to TRBD1 (6 bases). CDR3 size: 16 residues. V dropped 1 base and J dropped 2 bases, with 13 bases sitting between them. CDR1 SGHRS and CDR2 YFSETQ come from the germline V gene. The CDR3 region is CASSLSGALPYNEQFF. For the CDR3, the DNA is TGCGCCAGCAGCTTGTCAGGGGCCCTCCCCTACAATGAGCAGTTCTTC. Using reference TRBV5-1 and TRBJ2-1 for the parts outside the CDR3, the full variable domain is KAGVTQTPRYLIKTRGQQVTLSCSPISGHRSVSWYQQTPGQGLQFLFEYFSETQRNKGNFPGRFSGRQFSNSRSEMNVSTLELGDSALYLCASSLSGALPYNEQFFGPGTRLTVL.

The chain uses TRBV5-6 and TRBJ1-5; D gene uncertain. V shed 4 bases and J shed 7 bases, with 18 bases lying between them. Germline loops: CDR1 SGHDT, CDR2 YYEEEE. CDR3 length equals 15 residues. CDR3 nucleotide sequence: TGTGCCAGCAGCCCGGGCCCTGGGGAGTGGCAGCCCCAGCATTTT. Amino acid sequence: CASSPGPGEWQPQHF.

The chain uses TRBV6-5 and TRBJ2-5; D remains unclear. The CDR3 sequence is 13 residues long. The germline V and J ends were trimmed by 4 bases and 1 base, with 7 bases remaining between them. CDR1 is MNHEY, CDR2 SVGAGI, per germline. CDR3 residues: CASSWGSQETQYF. The CDR3 bases are TGTGCCAGCAGTTGGGGTAGCCAAGAGACCCAGTACTTC.

In this sample, this clone turned up a few times. This sequence joins TRBV7-2 and TRBJ1-6; tentatively, D is TRBD1 (5 bases). CDR1 and CDR2 from the germline V gene are SGHTA and FQGNSA. Trimming removed 4 bases at V and 7 bases at J, with 11 bases between. The CDR3 has 14 amino acids. The CDR3 sequence is CASSSGTENSPLHF. The CDR3 DNA sequence: TGTGCCAGCAGCTCGGGGACGGAGAATTCACCCCTCCACTTT. The whole variable domain, remainder taken from reference TRBV7-2 and TRBJ1-6, is GAGVSQSPSNKVTEKGKDVELRCDPISGHTALYWYRQSLGQGLEFLIYFQGNSAPDKSGLPSDRFSAERTGGSVSTLTIQRTQQEDSAVYLCASSSGTENSPLHFGNGTRLTVT.

The chain joins TRBV11-2 to TRBJ2-3; the D is unclear. Trimming took off 6 bases at V and 2 bases at J, with 12 bases between the two ends. The CDR3 loop spans 14 amino acids. Germline lookup yields CDR1 SGHAT and CDR2 FQNNGV. CDR3 region: CASREELHTDTQYF. In DNA, the CDR3 is TGTGCCAGCAGAGAGGAACTCCACACAGATACGCAGTATTTT.

The gene calls are TRBV19 and TRBJ2-7; 8 bases match TRBD2. The germline V gene has CDR1 LNHDA and CDR2 SQIVND (reference sequence). The CDR3 extends over 13 amino acids. Trimming took 10 bases from V and 3 from J; bases not matched to a gene: 8. CDR3 sequence (DNA): TGTGCCACCTCAGCGGGGGTCTACTACGAGCAGTACTTC. This translates into CATSAGVYYEQYF.

CDR3 residues: CASSLAGTSNQPQHF. The CDR3 nucleotides are TGCGCCAGCAGCTTGGCCGGGACAAGCAATCAGCCCCAGCATTTT. The chain employs TRBV5-1 and TRBJ1-5, with a weak D call TRBD1 (6 bases). Germline V gene sequence: CDR1 SGHRS, CDR2 YFSETQ. CDR3 length equals 15 residues. The V end was cut by 0 bases, the J end by 1 base, with 8 bases between.

This chain links TRBV27 with TRBJ2-1; 10 bases align to TRBD2. Losses at the gene ends were 5 bases for V and 4 bases for J; bases not matched to a gene: 5. The CDR3 sequence is 15 residues long. The germline V gene encodes CDR1 MNHEY and CDR2 SMNVEV (reference sequence). DNA of the CDR3: TGTGCCAGCAGTCCTAGCGGGGGATTATACAATGAGCAGTTCTTC. This encodes CASSPSGGLYNEQFF.

V gene TRBV19 combines with J gene TRBJ1-1; 12 nucleotides match TRBD1. V lost 4 bases, J lost 0 bases, and 6 bases stayed unmatched. The CDR3 consists of 17 residues. Germline CDR1 reads LNHDA; CDR2 reads SQIVND (reference sequence). Here the CDR3 DNA reads TGTGCCAGTAGTACAAGGGACAGGGGGCCCATGAACACTGAAGCTTTCTTT. This translates into CASSTRDRGPMNTEAFF.

V is TRBV4-3 and J is TRBJ1-1; 10 bases align to TRBD1. CDR1 and CDR2 from the germline V gene are LGHNA and YSLEER. CDR3 length: 16 amino acids. The V gene end was trimmed by 4 bases and the J gene end by 1 base; junction bases not matched to a gene: 6. CDR3 in amino acids: CASSRDRGGGNTEAFF. In DNA, the CDR3 is TGCGCCAGCAGCCGGGACAGGGGAGGTGGGAACACTGAAGCTTTCTTT.

The gene calls are TRBV11-2 and TRBJ1-2; D ambiguous. Between the trimmed V and J ends, which lost 1 base and 4 bases, there was a span of 25 bases. CDR3 size: 19 residues. Germline V gene lookup returns CDR1 SGHAT and CDR2 FQNNGV. CDR3 sequence (DNA): TGTGCCAGCAGCTTAGGGGGTACTTTATCCTCCCCCCCCGCCTATGGCTACACCTTC. Protein sequence: CASSLGGTLSSPPAYGYTF.

The V gene is TRBV5-4, the J gene TRBJ2-5; 7 bases line up with TRBD1. V was clipped by 1 base and J by 4 bases; unmatched bases: 7. The CDR3 is 15 residues long. From germline, CDR1 is SGHNT and CDR2 YYREEE (reference sequence). The chain's CDR3 is CASSLYRGEGETQYF. In nucleotides, the CDR3 is TGTGCCAGCAGCTTGTACAGGGGTGAGGGAGAGACCCAGTACTTC. Full variable domain (remainder filled in from reference TRBV5-4 and TRBJ2-5): ETGVTQSPTHLIKTRGQQVTLRCSSQSGHNTVSWYQQALGQGPQFIFQYYREEENGRGNFPPRFSGLQFPNYSSELNVNALELDDSALYLCASSLYRGEGETQYFGPGTRLLVL.

The rearrangement joins TRBV19 to TRBJ2-7; D is perhaps TRBD1 (5 bases). The CDR3 runs 13 residues. The V end was cut by 4 bases, the J end by 6 bases, with 13 bases between. CDR1 and CDR2 (germline): LNHDA, SQIVND (reference sequence). The CDR3 protein is CASSTSGLGEQYF. The CDR3 nucleotides are TGTGCCAGTAGTACGTCAGGGTTAGGCGAGCAGTACTTC.

V gene TRBV7-9 combines with J gene TRBJ2-1; 8 nucleotides line up with TRBD1. CDR1 SEHNR and CDR2 FQNEAQ come from the germline V gene (reference sequence). The CDR3 contains 15 residues. Germline trimming cut 5 bases from V and 3 bases from J; bases unmatched to any gene: 6. CDR3 sequence (DNA): TGTGCCAGCAGCCTTGGACAGGGAGTCTACAATGAGCAGTTCTTC. It codes for CASSLGQGVYNEQFF.

The rearrangement joins TRBV4-3 to TRBJ2-2, with D possibly being TRBD1 (6 bases). Germline-derived CDR1 and CDR2 are LGHNA and YSLEER. The CDR3 covers 16 residues. Trimming removed 5 bases from V and 6 bases from J, with 19 bases in between. CDR3 DNA sequence: TGCGCCAGCAGCGTTACAGGGACGTGGTCGGCCGGGGAGCTGTTTTTT. This encodes CASSVTGTWSAGELFF.

This sequence joins TRBV15 and TRBJ2-1, with unresolved D. Germline loops: CDR1 LNHNV, CDR2 YYDKDF (reference sequence). V was pared by 5 bases and J by 6 bases, with 8 bases between. The CDR3 extends over 12 amino acids. This chain's CDR3 is CATSDSLNEQFF. Written as DNA, the CDR3 is TGTGCCACCAGCGACTCCCTCAATGAGCAGTTCTTC.

The rearrangement uses TRBV6-1 and TRBJ2-7, with 7 bases lining up with TRBD1. The CDR3 runs 13 residues. CDR1 is MNHNS, CDR2 SASEGT, per germline. V shed 5 bases, J shed 4 bases, and the junction held 5 bases outside the gene matches. CDR3 DNA: TGTGCCAGCAGTAGGGGGCTCCGGTACGAGCAGTACTTC. Protein: CASSRGLRYEQYF.

The chain has TRBV6-5 and TRBJ2-5; possible D gene TRBD1, 6 bases. Germline V gene sequence: CDR1 MNHEY, CDR2 SVGAGI. The ends were cut back, 6 bases at V and 5 bases at J, with 13 bases in the middle. The CDR3 consists of 13 residues. CDR3 sequence reads: CASSPRGRETQYF. CDR3 in DNA: TGTGCCAGCAGCCCCAGGGGTAGGGAGACCCAGTACTTC.

The V and J genes are TRBV30 and TRBJ1-6, with 9 bases identical to TRBD1. V dropped 4 bases and J dropped 9; count of bases not matched to a gene: 10. This CDR3 contains 15 residues. Germline V gene sequence: CDR1 GTSNPN, CDR2 SVGIG (reference sequence). The CDR3: CAWTPLDRGISPLHF. In DNA, the CDR3 is TGTGCCTGGACTCCGTTAGACAGGGGGATTTCACCCCTCCACTTT. The full variable domain, its missing parts supplied by reference TRBV30 and TRBJ1-6, is SQTIHQWPATLVQPVGSPLSLECTVEGTSNPNLYWYRQAAGRGLQLLFYSVGIGQISSEVPQNLSASRPQDRQFILSSKKLLLSDSGFYLCAWTPLDRGISPLHFGNGTRLTVT.

Regarding this clone: The same CDR3 can be traced to other DNA sequences in this sample. This chain joins TRBV2 and TRBJ2-3; D uncertain. V was shortened by 6 bases and J by 2 bases, with 3 bases between the two germline ends. The germline gives CDR1 SNHLY, CDR2 FYNNEI. CDR3 length equals 11 residues. CDR3 region: CASSYTDTQYF. The CDR3 DNA reads TGTGCCAGCAGCTACACAGATACGCAGTATTTT.

The CDR3 bases are TGTGCCAGCTCACCACTAAGTACGGGATTCTCTGGAAACACCATATATTTT. It specifies CASSPLSTGFSGNTIYF. The gene calls are TRBV18 and TRBJ1-3; D gene unclear. The CDR3 extends over 17 amino acids. V was trimmed by 1 base and J by 0 bases, leaving 13 bases between them. The germline V gene has CDR1 KGHSH and CDR2 LQKENI.

The J gene is TRBJ1-4, the V gene TRBV5-4; D is perhaps TRBD1 (6 bases). Trimming shortened V by 2 bases and J by 0 bases, and 8 bases separated the two germline ends. CDR3 size: 15 residues. The germline V gene encodes CDR1 SGHNT and CDR2 YYREEE (reference sequence). The CDR3 loop is CASSLQGSTNEKLFF. The CDR3 nucleotides are TGTGCCAGCAGCTTACAGGGATCAACTAATGAAAAACTGTTTTTT.